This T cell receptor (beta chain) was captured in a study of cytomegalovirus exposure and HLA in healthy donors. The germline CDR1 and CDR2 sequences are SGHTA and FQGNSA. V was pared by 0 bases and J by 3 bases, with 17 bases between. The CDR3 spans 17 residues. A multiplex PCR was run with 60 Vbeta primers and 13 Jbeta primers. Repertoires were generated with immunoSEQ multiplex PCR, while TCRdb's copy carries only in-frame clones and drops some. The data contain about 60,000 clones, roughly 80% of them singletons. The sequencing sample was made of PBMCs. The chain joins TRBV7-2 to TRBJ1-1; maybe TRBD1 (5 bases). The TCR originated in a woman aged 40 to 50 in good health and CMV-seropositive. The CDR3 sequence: CASSLATGEALDTEAFF. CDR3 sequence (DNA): TGTGCCAGCAGCTTAGCAACGGGGGAGGCTTTGGACACTGAAGCTTTCTTT.